This T cell receptor beta chain was recorded in a study of T cell responses to AZD1222 COVID-19 vaccine. Method: immunoSEQ multiplex PCR; TCRdb's copy keeps in-frame clones and lacks some. This sample has some 52,000 clones, with approximately 86% found just once. Pooling covered second doses at about 4 or about 12 weeks. Trimming cost V 1 base and J 10 bases; bases outside gene matches: 7. This CDR3 region has 14 residues. Germline V gives CDR1 GTSNPN, CDR2 SVGIG (reference sequence). The study's findings and limits: Donors skewed white British and female; clonal diversity was possibly underestimated. Repertoire sampling occurred only after the peak T cell response.

This clone came up a few times. As yet, its antigen is unknown. The sequencing used peripheral blood, collected 28 days after the second AZD1222 dose. This clonotype originated in an adult who received the AZD1222 COVID-19 vaccine. This chain connects TRBV30 to TRBJ1-6, with TRBD1 identical over 7 bases. The CDR3 coding sequence is TGTGCCTGGAGTGAGACAGGGTCCGTCTCACCCCTCCACTTT. Amino acids: CAWSETGSVSPLHF. The complete variable domain, with remaining parts taken from reference TRBV30 and TRBJ1-6, reads SQTIHQWPATLVQPVGSPLSLECTVEGTSNPNLYWYRQAAGRGLQLLFYSVGIGQISSEVPQNLSASRPQDRQFILSSKKLLLSDSGFYLCAWSETGSVSPLHFGNGTRLTVT.